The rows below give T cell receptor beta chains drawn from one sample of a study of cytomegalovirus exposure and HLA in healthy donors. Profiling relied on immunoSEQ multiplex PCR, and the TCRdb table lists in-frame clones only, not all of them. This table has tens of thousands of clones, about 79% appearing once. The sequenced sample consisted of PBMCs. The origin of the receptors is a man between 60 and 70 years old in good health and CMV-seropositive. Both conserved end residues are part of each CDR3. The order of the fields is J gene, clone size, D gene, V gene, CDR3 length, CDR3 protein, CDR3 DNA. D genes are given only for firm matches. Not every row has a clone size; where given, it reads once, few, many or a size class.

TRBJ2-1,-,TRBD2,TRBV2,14,CASSASGTYNEQFF,TGTGCCAGCAGTGCTAGCGGGACCTACAATGAGCAGTTCTTC
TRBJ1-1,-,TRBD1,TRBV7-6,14,CASSLQGADTEAFF,TGTGCCAGCAGCTTACAGGGGGCGGACACTGAAGCTTTCTTT
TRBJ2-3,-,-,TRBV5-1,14,CASSLAGVSDTQYF,TGCGCCAGCAGCTTGGCCGGGGTGTCAGATACGCAGTATTTT
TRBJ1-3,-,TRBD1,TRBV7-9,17,CASSLKGQGGTGNTIYF,TGTGCCAGCAGCTTAAAGGGACAGGGGGGAACTGGAAACACCATATATTTT
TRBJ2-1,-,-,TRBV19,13,CASSIGNYNEQFF,TGTGCCAGTAGTATAGGTAACTACAATGAGCAGTTCTTC
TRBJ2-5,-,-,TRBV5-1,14,CASSSGSGLETQYF,TGCGCCAGCAGCTCTGGCTCGGGGTTAGAGACCCAGTACTTC
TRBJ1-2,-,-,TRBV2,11,CASSDWEGYTF,TGTGCCAGCAGTGATTGGGAGGGCTACACCTTC
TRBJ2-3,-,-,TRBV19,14,CASSPGTFTDTQYF,TGTGCCAGTAGCCCGGGAACCTTCACAGATACGCAGTATTTT
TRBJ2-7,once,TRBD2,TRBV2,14,CASTTSGGIYEQYF,TGTGCCAGCACGACTAGCGGGGGGATCTACGAGCAGTACTTC
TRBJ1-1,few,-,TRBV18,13,CASSPPGNTEAFF,TGTGCCAGCTCACCTCCGGGGAACACTGAAGCTTTCTTT
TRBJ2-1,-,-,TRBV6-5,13,CASNYPNSNEQFF,TGTGCCAGCAATTACCCAAACTCCAATGAGCAGTTCTTC
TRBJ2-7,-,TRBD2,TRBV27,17,CASSLAPSSGSTYEQYF,TGTGCCAGCAGTTTAGCCCCCTCAAGCGGGAGTACCTACGAGCAGTACTTC
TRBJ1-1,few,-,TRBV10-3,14,CAISERGGRTEAFF,TGTGCCATCAGTGAGCGGGGGGGGCGCACTGAAGCTTTCTTT
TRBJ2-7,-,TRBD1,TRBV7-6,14,CASSSPGQGPEQYF,TGTGCCAGCAGCTCTCCAGGACAGGGGCCCGAGCAGTACTTC
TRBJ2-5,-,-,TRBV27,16,CASSPPRGSREETQYF,TGTGCCAGCAGTCCCCCCAGGGGGTCCCGGGAGGAGACCCAGTACTTC
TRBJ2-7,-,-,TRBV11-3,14,CASSLGGPSYEQYF,TGTGCCAGCAGCTTAGGCGGTCCTTCCTACGAGCAGTACTTC
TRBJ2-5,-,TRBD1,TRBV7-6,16,CASSSLGTGRGETQYF,TGTGCCAGCAGCTCCCTCGGGACAGGCAGAGGCGAGACCCAGTACTTC
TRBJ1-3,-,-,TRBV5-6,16,CASSLAGTYSGNTIYF,TGTGCCAGCAGCTTGGCCGGGACTTACTCTGGAAACACCATATATTTT
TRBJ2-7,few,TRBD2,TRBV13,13,CASSLSGGGEQYF,TGTGCCAGCAGCTTATCGGGGGGGGGTGAGCAGTACTTC
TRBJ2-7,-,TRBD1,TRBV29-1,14,CSVTGQGATYEQYF,TGCAGTGTTACGGGACAGGGGGCTACCTACGAGCAGTACTTC
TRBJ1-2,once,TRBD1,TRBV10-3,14,CAISEAIGTASYTF,TGTGCCATCAGTGAGGCCATCGGGACAGCGAGCTACACCTTC
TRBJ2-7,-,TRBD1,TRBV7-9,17,CASSLAQIGTGIHEQYF,TGTGCCAGCAGCTTAGCGCAGATAGGGACAGGGATCCACGAGCAGTACTTC
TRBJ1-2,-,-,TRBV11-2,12,CASSSGFYGYTF,TGTGCCAGCTCTTCAGGATTCTATGGCTACACCTTC
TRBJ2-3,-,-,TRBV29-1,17,CSVEVGYRGRGADTQYF,TGCAGCGTTGAAGTAGGATACAGGGGGCGGGGGGCAGATACGCAGTATTTT
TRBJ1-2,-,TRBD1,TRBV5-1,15,CASSLEAGGRYGYTF,TGCGCCAGCAGCTTGGAGGCAGGGGGACGGTATGGCTACACCTTC
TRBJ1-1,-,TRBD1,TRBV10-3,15,CAISRTGEVGTEAFF,TGTGCCATCAGTCGGACAGGGGAAGTGGGCACTGAAGCTTTCTTT
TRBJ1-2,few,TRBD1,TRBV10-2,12,CASNRDSYGYTF,TGCGCCAGCAACCGGGACAGCTATGGCTACACCTTC
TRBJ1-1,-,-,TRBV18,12,CASSPRAAEAFF,TGTGCCAGCTCACCACGGGCAGCTGAAGCTTTCTTT
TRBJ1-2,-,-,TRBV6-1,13,CASSENRVDGYTF,TGTGCCAGCAGTGAAAACAGGGTGGATGGCTACACCTTC
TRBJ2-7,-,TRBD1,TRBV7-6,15,CASSIQTGQVYEQYF,TGTGCCAGCAGCATTCAGACAGGGCAGGTTTACGAGCAGTACTTC
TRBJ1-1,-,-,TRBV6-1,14,CASSGAGANTEAFF,TGTGCCAGCAGTGGGGCAGGGGCAAACACTGAAGCTTTCTTT
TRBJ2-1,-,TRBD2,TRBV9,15,CASSVGTSGVNEQFF,TGTGCCAGCAGCGTCGGGACTAGCGGGGTCAATGAGCAGTTCTTC